This record looks at one T cell receptor beta chain sequence and its context. The antigen is unknown. Among the approximately 110 subjects of the validation cohort, separate from the roughly 600-subject first cohort, were the donors. The sample is drawn from a study of cytomegalovirus exposure and HLA in healthy donors. General study results and limits: In vitro checks showed that a few CMV-associated chains really do target CMV antigens. Among TCR beta chains, those listed as cytomegalovirus-associated numbered 164. The majority of TCR sequences were rare, yet some public TCRs appeared in many donors.

The CDR3 runs to 13 residues. The V gene's germline CDR1 is SGHVS and CDR2 FNYEAQ. The germline V and J ends were trimmed by 6 bases and 1 base, with 9 bases remaining between them. The repertoire was sequenced with immunoSEQ multiplex PCR; TCRdb's copy has only in-frame clones and lacks some. Of 65,000 to 100,000 clones in the sample, roughly 93% are singletons; the top ten hold approximately 3.8%. The rearrangement uses TRBV7-6 and TRBJ1-1; no clear D. Sequenced: PBMCs. The origin of this receptor is a woman in her 30s in good health and CMV-seronegative. The CDR3: CASRPRRNTEAFF. The CDR3 DNA is TGTGCCAGCAGACCCAGGCGGAACACTGAAGCTTTCTTT.